This TCR beta chain emerged from a study of metastatic and nonmetastatic thyroid tumors. Study-wide context: Across peripheral blood and tumor or nodule tissue samples taken from malignant and benign thyroid patients, the repertoires were compared with one another. Study outcomes and limitations: It was reportedly found that TCR beta diversity was significantly higher in malignant thyroid tumors than in benign nodules, a difference seen in both blood and tumor samples.

This clone came up many times. The target antigen is unknown. The CDR3 is 13 amino acids. Trimming pared 3 bases from V and 6 bases from J, leaving 9 bases between. The V gene's germline CDR1 is LNHDA and CDR2 SQIVND (reference sequence). There were no patients who had received any treatment before thyroid surgery. TCRdb reprocessed the PCR reads using MiXCR. The repertoire holds approximately 32,000 clones, with approximately 15% as singletons. Sequenced material: blood. The clonotype comes from a male donor with papillary thyroid cancer or a benign thyroid nodule (not recorded which). Some clones in this sample may be carry-over from other donors' samples. V is TRBV19 and J is TRBJ2-1, with a tentative D call TRBD1 (7 bases). CDR3 coding DNA: TGTGCCAGTAGTATTCAGGGGGGCAATGAGCAGTTCTTC. It specifies CASSIQGGNEQFF. The variable domain in full, completed from reference TRBV19 and TRBJ2-1, reads DGGITQSPKYLFRKEGQNVTLSCEQNLNHDAMYWYRQDPGQGLRLIYYSQIVNDFQKGDIAEGYSVSREKKESFPLTVTSAQKNPTAFYLCASSIQGGNEQFFGPGTRLTVL.